These T cell receptor beta chains were read from a single sample in a study of molecular identifiers for immune sequencing clone quantification. From the PCR reads, TCRdb called clonotypes with MiXCR, one entry per CDR3 protein. The sample carries around 470,000 distinct CDR3 sequences, about 20% recorded once. The sample was naive CD8+ T cells from blood, with Jurkat cell RNA spiked in. The receptors stem from a human donor in good health. Some libraries in this study had Jurkat cell RNA spiked in. The CDR3 runs from the conserved cysteine through the conserved F or W. D genes are given only for firm matches. Expanded clones get a size class; other rows say once, few or many, or leave the size out.

clone_size: few
v_call: TRBV13
j_call: TRBJ2-1
d_call: TRBD1
cdr3_nt: TGTGCCAGCAGCTCGACAGGGGGCGCCGGCAATGAGCAGTTCTTC
cdr3_aa: CASSSTGGAGNEQFF

clone_size: many
v_call: TRBV20-1
j_call: TRBJ2-1
d_call: .
cdr3_nt: TGCAGTGCTAGAGGATTCCCCGAGGCGAGCAGGAATGAGCAGTTCTTC
cdr3_aa: CSARGFPEASRNEQFF

clone_size: many
v_call: TRBV6-5
j_call: TRBJ2-7
d_call: TRBD1
cdr3_nt: TGTGCCAGCAGTTACATTGGACAGGGGATCTACGAGCAGTACTTC
cdr3_aa: CASSYIGQGIYEQYF

clone_size: few
v_call: TRBV27
j_call: TRBJ2-7
d_call: TRBD1
cdr3_nt: TGTGCCAGCAGGGATGGACAGGGACCCCCAGCGCAGTACTTC
cdr3_aa: CASRDGQGPPAQYF

clone_size: many
v_call: TRBV12-3/TRBV12-4
j_call: TRBJ2-3
d_call: TRBD2
cdr3_nt: TGTGCCAGCAGTGTAGCGGGGGGAAGCACAGATACGCAGTATTTT
cdr3_aa: CASSVAGGSTDTQYF

clone_size: few
v_call: TRBV7-6
j_call: TRBJ2-7
d_call: TRBD1
cdr3_nt: TGTGCCAGCAGCCGGGATCCCGGGACAGGGTTTCGGTCCGCCTACGAGCAGTACTTC
cdr3_aa: CASSRDPGTGFRSAYEQYF

clone_size: few
v_call: TRBV20-1
j_call: TRBJ2-7
d_call: TRBD2
cdr3_nt: TGCAGTGCCCGAGGACTAGCGCGTACCTACGAGCAGTACTTC
cdr3_aa: CSARGLARTYEQYF

clone_size: many
v_call: TRBV7-9
j_call: TRBJ2-5
d_call: .
cdr3_nt: TGTGCCAGCAGCTTGGGACCGGAAGAGACCCAGTACTTC
cdr3_aa: CASSLGPEETQYF

clone_size: .
v_call: TRBV6-1
j_call: TRBJ2-7
d_call: .
cdr3_nt: TGTGCCAGCAGTGACAGGGGGGGGGCCCACGAGCAGTACTTC
cdr3_aa: CASSDRGGAHEQYF

clone_size: few
v_call: TRBV6-6
j_call: TRBJ1-5
d_call: .
cdr3_nt: TGTGCCAGCTGGGGGAGCAATCAGCCCCAGCATTTT
cdr3_aa: CASWGSNQPQHF

clone_size: .
v_call: TRBV19
j_call: TRBJ2-2
d_call: .
cdr3_nt: TGTGCCAGTACCCCGGGGGCTAGCGCCGGGGAGCTGTTTTTT
cdr3_aa: CASTPGASAGELFF

clone_size: many
v_call: TRBV4-3
j_call: TRBJ2-7
d_call: TRBD1
cdr3_nt: TGCGCCAGCAGCCCCGGGACAGGGGGTCCCTACGAGCAGTACTTC
cdr3_aa: CASSPGTGGPYEQYF

clone_size: many
v_call: TRBV7-9
j_call: TRBJ2-7
d_call: .
cdr3_nt: TGTGCCAGCAGCCGTCAGGGAATGCCCTACGAGCAGTACTTC
cdr3_aa: CASSRQGMPYEQYF

clone_size: few
v_call: TRBV5-3
j_call: TRBJ1-1
d_call: .
cdr3_nt: TGTGCCAGCAGCTTGGTATGGAGCACTGAAGCTTTCTTT
cdr3_aa: CASSLVWSTEAFF

clone_size: .
v_call: TRBV20-1
j_call: TRBJ2-7
d_call: .
cdr3_nt: TGCAGTGCGGTTGGGGAAGGGAACGAGCAGTACTTC
cdr3_aa: CSAVGEGNEQYF

clone_size: .
v_call: TRBV9
j_call: TRBJ2-7
d_call: .
cdr3_nt: TGTGCCAGCAGCGTAGCGAGCAGCGCCGACTACGAGCAGTACTTC
cdr3_aa: CASSVASSADYEQYF

clone_size: few
v_call: TRBV27
j_call: TRBJ2-2
d_call: TRBD2
cdr3_nt: TGTGCCAGCAGTTTTGGGCTAGCGGTCACCGGGGAGCTGTTTTTT
cdr3_aa: CASSFGLAVTGELFF

clone_size: .
v_call: TRBV20-1
j_call: TRBJ2-4
d_call: .
cdr3_nt: TGCAGCGCCCCGACGGGGCTAGCCAAAAACATTCAGTACTTC
cdr3_aa: CSAPTGLAKNIQYF